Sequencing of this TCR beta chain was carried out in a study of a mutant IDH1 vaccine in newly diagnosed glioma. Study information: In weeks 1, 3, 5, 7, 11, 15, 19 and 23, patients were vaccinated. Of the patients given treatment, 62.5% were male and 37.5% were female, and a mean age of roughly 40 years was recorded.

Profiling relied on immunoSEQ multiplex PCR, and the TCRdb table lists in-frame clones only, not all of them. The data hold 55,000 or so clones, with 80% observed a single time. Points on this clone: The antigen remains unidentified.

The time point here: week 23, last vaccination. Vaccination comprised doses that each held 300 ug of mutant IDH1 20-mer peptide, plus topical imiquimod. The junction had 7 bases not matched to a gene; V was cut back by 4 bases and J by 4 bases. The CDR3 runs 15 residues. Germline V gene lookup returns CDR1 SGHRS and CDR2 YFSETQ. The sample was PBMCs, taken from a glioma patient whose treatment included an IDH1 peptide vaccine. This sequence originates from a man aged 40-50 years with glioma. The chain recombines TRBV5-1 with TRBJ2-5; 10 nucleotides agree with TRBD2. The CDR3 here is CASSVLAGAVETQYF. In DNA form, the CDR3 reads TGCGCCAGCAGCGTTCTAGCGGGGGCGGTAGAGACCCAGTACTTC.